The 3 T cell receptor beta chains presented below share a single source sample, sequenced in a study of T-cell reconstitution after alpha-beta-depleted transplantation in children. It was with unique molecular identifiers that the TCRbeta library was prepared. Using its own MiXCR run on the PCR reads, TCRdb lists one record per CDR3 protein. The profile shows roughly 98,000 distinct CDR3 sequences, around a sixth of them singletons. The sample in question was PBMCs, mostly from graft donor cells, obtained 180 days after TCRalphabeta/CD19-depleted stem cell transplant. The receptors come from a male patient under 10 years old who had a stem cell transplant for acute lymphoblastic leukemia, so the T cells may come from the graft donor.

This clonotype was counted a few times. The chain joins TRBV24-1 to TRBJ2-1, with D possibly being TRBD1 or TRBD2 (6 bases each). In germline, CDR1 is KGHDR, CDR2 SFDVKD. V dropped 3 bases and J dropped 6 bases, with 14 bases sitting between them. The CDR3 spans 15 residues. As DNA, the CDR3 is TGTGCCACCAGTGATCGTGGGGGGCTAGCCAATGAGCAGTTCTTC. Translated: CATSDRGGLANEQFF.

This clonotype was seen at least ten times. The chain employs TRBV10-2 and TRBJ1-5; a possible D gene is TRBD1 (6 bases). CDR3 length: 17 amino acids. Germline V gives CDR1 WSHSY, CDR2 SAAADI. The germline V and J ends were trimmed by 4 bases and 2 bases, with 18 bases remaining between them. The CDR3 DNA sequence: TGCGCCAGCAGTGCGCAGGGTGGACAGACGGGCAATCAGCCCCAGCATTTT. It specifies CASSAQGGQTGNQPQHF.

This clonotype was observed at least ten times. The chain joins TRBV27 to TRBJ1-2; 8 positions match TRBD1. Per the germline V gene, CDR1 is MNHEY and CDR2 is SMNVEV (reference sequence). This CDR3 is 13 amino acids long. V was pared by 0 bases and J by 8 bases, with 2 bases of the junction left unmatched. DNA for the CDR3: TGTGCCAGCAGTTTATCCAACAGGGGGGGCTACACCTTC. It encodes CASSLSNRGGYTF.